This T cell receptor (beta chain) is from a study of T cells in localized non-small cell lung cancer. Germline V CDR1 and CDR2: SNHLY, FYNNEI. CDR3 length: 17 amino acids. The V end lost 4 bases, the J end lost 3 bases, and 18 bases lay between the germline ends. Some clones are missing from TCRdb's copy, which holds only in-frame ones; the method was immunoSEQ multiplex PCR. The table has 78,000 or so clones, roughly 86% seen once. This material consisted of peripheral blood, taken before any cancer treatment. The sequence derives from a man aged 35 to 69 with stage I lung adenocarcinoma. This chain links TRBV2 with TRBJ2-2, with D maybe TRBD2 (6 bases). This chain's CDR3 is CASSAPEMEGDTGELFF. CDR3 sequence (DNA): TGTGCCAGCAGTGCCCCCGAGATGGAGGGAGACACCGGGGAGCTGTTTTTT.